The source of this T cell receptor beta chain is a study of blood T cell repertoires in COVID-19. Turning to the study itself: Specimens from acute and convalescent COVID-19 originated in the United States, Italy and Spain. Nucleic acid was either cDNA or gDNA, and it came from T cells, B-cell-depleted T cells, or PBMCs.

This CDR3 spans 15 amino acids. Germline V gene lookup returns CDR1 SGHDT and CDR2 YYEEEE. V lost 1 base, J lost 6 bases, and 5 bases stayed unmatched. The assay was immunoSEQ multiplex PCR, and TCRdb's table has in-frame clones only and misses some. The top ten clones hold 1.5% to 2% of a sample with under 350,000 clones, about 89% of them seen once. This study enrolled people aged 18 to 89 from around 25 US geographic areas. The TCR was taken from a woman between 40 and 50 years old who had recovered from COVID-19. V gene TRBV5-6 combines with J gene TRBJ2-2, with 8 bases matching TRBD1. The sample comprised PBMCs or T cells enriched from blood (not recorded which). CDR3 residues: CASSLMDREAGELFF. In DNA form, the CDR3 reads TGTGCCAGCAGCTTGATGGACAGGGAGGCCGGGGAGCTGTTTTTT.